This is a list of T cell receptor beta chains from one sample in a study of cytomegalovirus exposure and HLA in healthy donors. Clones were sequenced by immunoSEQ multiplex PCR, and TCRdb holds only the in-frame ones, with some missing. The sample records about 130,000 clones, nearly 85% being singletons. The sequencing sample was made of PBMCs. The receptors were gathered from a boy aged 5-17 years in good health and CMV-seronegative. The CDR3 runs from the conserved cysteine through the conserved F or W. Fields, in order: D gene, J gene, CDR3 length, V gene, clone size, CDR3 protein, CDR3 DNA. A D gene is named only where the DNA matches it firmly. Size tells how often a clone was seen (once, few, many) or the class of an expanded clone, and some rows leave it out.

TRBD1	TRBJ1-2	13	TRBV7-2	.	CASGYDRGYGYTF	TGTGCCAGCGGATATGACAGGGGGTATGGCTACACCTTC
TRBD2	TRBJ2-1	14	TRBV6-4	.	CASSPGTSSNRQFF	TGTGCCAGCAGCCCCGGGACTAGCTCCAATCGGCAGTTCTTC
TRBD2	TRBJ2-5	14	TRBV7-2	.	CASRRDYSAKTQYF	TGTGCCAGCAGGCGGGACTATTCCGCCAAGACCCAGTACTTC
.	TRBJ1-1	15	TRBV6-1	.	CASSEAVGQNTEAFF	TGTGCCAGCAGTGAAGCGGTGGGACAGAACACTGAAGCTTTCTTT
TRBD1	TRBJ2-5	16	TRBV4-1	.	CASSPGQGAAQETQYF	TGCGCCAGCAGCCCTGGACAGGGGGCAGCTCAAGAGACCCAGTACTTC
TRBD1	TRBJ2-7	17	TRBV30	few	CASAGTGSPLYSYEQYF	TGTGCATCGGCCGGGACAGGAAGCCCCCTCTACTCCTACGAGCAGTACTTC
.	TRBJ2-3	16	TRBV9	once	CASSVGSGKAKDTQYF	TGTGCCAGCAGCGTAGGCTCAGGGAAGGCAAAAGATACGCAGTATTTT
TRBD1	TRBJ1-3	15	TRBV7-9	.	CASSQQGSSGNTIYF	TGTGCCAGCAGCCAACAGGGGTCCTCTGGAAACACCATATATTTT
.	TRBJ1-1	14	TRBV19	.	CASSMVPVNTEAFF	TGTGCCAGTAGTATGGTCCCGGTCAACACTGAAGCTTTCTTT
.	TRBJ2-6	13	TRBV6-6	.	CASTRSGANVLTF	TGTGCCAGCACTCGCTCTGGGGCCAACGTCCTGACTTTC
TRBD1	TRBJ1-5	14	TRBV6-6	.	CASSYGQGDQPQHF	TGTGCCAGCTCTTATGGACAGGGGGATCAGCCCCAGCATTTT
.	TRBJ1-2	14	TRBV9	.	CASSPRTDNYGYTF	TGTGCCAGCAGCCCGAGGACAGATAACTATGGCTACACCTTC
.	TRBJ2-2	17	TRBV27	.	CASSLSDTLANTGELFF	TGTGCCAGCAGTTTATCTGACACCCTCGCGAACACCGGGGAGCTGTTTTTT
.	TRBJ1-4	14	TRBV5-4	.	CASSLAGTYEKLFF	TGTGCCAGCAGCTTGGCCGGGACATATGAAAAACTGTTTTTT
TRBD2	TRBJ2-3	15	TRBV27	.	CASSFGGGLTDTQYF	TGTGCCAGCAGTTTCGGGGGGGGCTTAACAGATACGCAGTATTTT
.	TRBJ2-1	14	TRBV7-2	.	CASSLAGGNNEQFF	TGTGCCAGCAGCTTAGCGGGAGGCAACAATGAGCAGTTCTTC